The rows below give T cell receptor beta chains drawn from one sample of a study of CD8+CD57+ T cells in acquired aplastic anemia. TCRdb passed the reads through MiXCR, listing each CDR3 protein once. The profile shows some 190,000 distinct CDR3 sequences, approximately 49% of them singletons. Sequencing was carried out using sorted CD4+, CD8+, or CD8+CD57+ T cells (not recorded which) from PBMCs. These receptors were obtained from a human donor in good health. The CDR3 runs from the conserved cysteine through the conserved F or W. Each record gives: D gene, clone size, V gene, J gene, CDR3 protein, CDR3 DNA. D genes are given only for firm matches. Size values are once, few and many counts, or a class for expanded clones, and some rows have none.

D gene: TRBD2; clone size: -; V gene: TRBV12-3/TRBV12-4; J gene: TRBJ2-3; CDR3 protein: CASSFWEGSDTQYF; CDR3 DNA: TGTGCCAGCAGTTTCTGGGAGGGCTCAGATACGCAGTATTTT
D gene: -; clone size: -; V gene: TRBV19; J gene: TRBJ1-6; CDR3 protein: CASTREGSSPLHF; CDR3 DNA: TGTGCCAGTACCAGGGAGGGCTCGTCACCCCTCCACTTT
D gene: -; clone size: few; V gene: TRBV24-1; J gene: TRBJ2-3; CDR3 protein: CATSGTRVIDTQYF; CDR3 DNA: TGTGCCACCAGTGGAACCAGGGTTATAGATACGCAGTATTTT
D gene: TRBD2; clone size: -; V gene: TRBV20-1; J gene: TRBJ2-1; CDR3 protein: CSVPTSGGYNEQFF; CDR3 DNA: TGCAGTGTCCCGACTAGCGGGGGATACAATGAGCAGTTCTTC
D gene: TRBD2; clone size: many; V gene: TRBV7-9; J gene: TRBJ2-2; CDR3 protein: CASSISGREGGELFF; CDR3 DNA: TGTGCCAGCAGCATTAGCGGGAGAGAGGGCGGGGAGCTGTTTTTT
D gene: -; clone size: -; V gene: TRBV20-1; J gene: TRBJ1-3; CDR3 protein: CSAKGVNTIYF; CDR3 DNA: TGCAGTGCCAAAGGGGTAAACACCATATATTTT
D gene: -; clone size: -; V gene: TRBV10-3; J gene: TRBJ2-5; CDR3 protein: CAISVNSEQTQYF; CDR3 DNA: TGTGCCATCAGTGTAAATAGCGAGCAGACCCAGTACTTC
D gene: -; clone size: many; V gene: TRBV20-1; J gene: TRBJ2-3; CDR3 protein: CSANRDTQYF; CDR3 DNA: TGCAGTGCTAACCGGGATACGCAGTATTTT
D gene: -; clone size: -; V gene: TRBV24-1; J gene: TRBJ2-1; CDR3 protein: CATSDTPAKRVDEQFF; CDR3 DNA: TGTGCCACCAGTGACACCCCGGCCAAGCGGGTCGATGAGCAGTTCTTC
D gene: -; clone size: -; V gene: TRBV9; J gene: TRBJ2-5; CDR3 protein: CASNGLPQETQYF; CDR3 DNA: TGTGCCAGCAACGGACTGCCCCAAGAGACCCAGTACTTC
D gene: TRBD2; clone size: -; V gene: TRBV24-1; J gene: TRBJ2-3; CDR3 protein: CATSDSGGDPTDTQYF; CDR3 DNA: TGTGCCACCAGTGATTCGGGGGGGGACCCCACAGATACGCAGTATTTT
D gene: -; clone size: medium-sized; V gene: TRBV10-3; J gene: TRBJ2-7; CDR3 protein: CASRTDSAPYEQYF; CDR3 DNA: TGTGCCTCGCGGACTGACAGCGCCCCCTACGAGCAGTACTTC
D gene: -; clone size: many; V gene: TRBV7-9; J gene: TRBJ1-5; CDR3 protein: CASSLGLNQPQHF; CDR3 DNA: TGTGCCAGCAGCTTAGGACTCAATCAGCCCCAGCATTTT
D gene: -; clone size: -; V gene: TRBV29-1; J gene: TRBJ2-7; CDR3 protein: CSVRGGEAYEQYF; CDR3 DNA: TGCAGCGTTCGTGGAGGGGAAGCCTACGAGCAGTACTTC
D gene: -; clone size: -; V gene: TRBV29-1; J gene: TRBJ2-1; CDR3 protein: CSVGDTPEQFF; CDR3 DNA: TGCAGCGTCGGTGACACGCCCGAGCAGTTCTTC
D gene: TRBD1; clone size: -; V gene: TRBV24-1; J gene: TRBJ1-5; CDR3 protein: CATRGTDGGNQPQHF; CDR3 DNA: TGTGCCACCAGGGGGACAGACGGGGGTAATCAGCCCCAGCATTTT
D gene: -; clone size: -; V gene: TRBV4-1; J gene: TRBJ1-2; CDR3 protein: CASSQGVHSNYGYTF; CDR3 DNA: TGCGCCAGCAGCCAAGGGGTCCATTCTAACTATGGCTACACCTTC
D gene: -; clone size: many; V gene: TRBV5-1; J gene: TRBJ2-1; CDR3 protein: CASSRTLIDEQFF; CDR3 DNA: TGCGCCAGCAGCCGAACTCTTATAGATGAGCAGTTCTTC
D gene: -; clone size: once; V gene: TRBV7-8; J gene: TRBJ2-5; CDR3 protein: CASSLASGSLQETQYF; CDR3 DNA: TGTGCCAGCAGCTTAGCTAGCGGTTCCCTCCAAGAGACCCAGTACTTC
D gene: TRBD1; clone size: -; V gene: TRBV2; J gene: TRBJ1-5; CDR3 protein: CASRPDRAPGQPQHF; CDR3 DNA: TGTGCCAGCAGACCCGACAGGGCCCCCGGTCAGCCCCAGCATTTT
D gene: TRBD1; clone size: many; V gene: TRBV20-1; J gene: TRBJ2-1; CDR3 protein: CSARADRGFKWQFF; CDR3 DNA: TGCAGTGCTAGGGCGGACAGGGGATTTAAGTGGCAGTTCTTC
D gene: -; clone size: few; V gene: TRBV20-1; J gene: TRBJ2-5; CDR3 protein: CSAEEVQETQYF; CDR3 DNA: TGCAGTGCCGAGGAAGTACAAGAGACCCAGTACTTC
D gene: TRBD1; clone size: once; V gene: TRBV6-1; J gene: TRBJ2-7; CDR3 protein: CASSGTGGKVNEQYF; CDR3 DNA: TGTGCCAGCAGTGGGACAGGGGGTAAGGTCAATGAGCAGTACTTC
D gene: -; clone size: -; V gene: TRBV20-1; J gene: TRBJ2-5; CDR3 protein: CSARLAAGWGTQYF; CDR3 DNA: TGCAGTGCTAGACTCGCCGCGGGGTGGGGGACCCAGTACTTC
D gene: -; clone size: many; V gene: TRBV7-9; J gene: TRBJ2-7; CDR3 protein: CASSQITGGAGEQYF; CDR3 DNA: TGTGCCAGCAGTCAAATCACAGGGGGGGCAGGCGAGCAGTACTTC
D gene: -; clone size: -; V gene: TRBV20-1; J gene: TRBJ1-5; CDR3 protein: CSASLGLDQPQHF; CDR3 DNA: TGCAGTGCTAGTCTGGGGCTCGATCAGCCCCAGCATTTT
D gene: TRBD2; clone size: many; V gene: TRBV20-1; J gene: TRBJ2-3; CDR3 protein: CSARGQLAFSTDTQYF; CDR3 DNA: TGCAGTGCTAGAGGGCAACTAGCGTTTTCCACAGATACGCAGTATTTT
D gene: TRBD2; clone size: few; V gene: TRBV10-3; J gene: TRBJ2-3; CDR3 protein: CAISEGLADTDTQYF; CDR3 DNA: TGTGCCATCAGTGAGGGACTAGCGGACACAGATACGCAGTATTTT
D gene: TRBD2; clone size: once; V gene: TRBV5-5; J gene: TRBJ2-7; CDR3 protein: CASSLGSLAGSWGQYF; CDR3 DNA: TGTGCCAGCAGCCTTGGGTCGCTAGCGGGATCTTGGGGGCAGTACTTC
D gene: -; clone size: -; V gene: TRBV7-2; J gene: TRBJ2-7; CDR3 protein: CASSAPGTVAATHF; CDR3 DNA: TGTGCCAGCAGTGCCCCCGGGACGGTAGCGGCGACCCACTTC
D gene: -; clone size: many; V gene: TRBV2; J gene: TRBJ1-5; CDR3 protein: CASRDSNQPQHF; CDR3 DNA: TGTGCCAGCAGGGACAGCAATCAGCCCCAGCATTTT
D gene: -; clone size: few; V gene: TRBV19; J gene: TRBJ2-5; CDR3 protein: CASSPSNRAQRGTQYF; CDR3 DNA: TGTGCCTCCTCCCCGTCGAACAGGGCACAAAGGGGGACCCAGTACTTC
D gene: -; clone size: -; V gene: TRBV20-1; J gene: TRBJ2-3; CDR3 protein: CSATRGSTDTQYF; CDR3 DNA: TGCAGTGCTACCAGGGGAAGCACAGATACGCAGTATTTT
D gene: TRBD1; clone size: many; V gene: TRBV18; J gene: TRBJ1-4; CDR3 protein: CASSPRQGGEKLFF; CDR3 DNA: TGTGCCAGCTCACCCCGACAGGGTGGAGAAAAACTGTTTTTT
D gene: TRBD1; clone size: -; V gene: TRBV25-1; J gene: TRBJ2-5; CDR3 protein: CASSEAQWNRGQETQYF; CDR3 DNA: TGTGCCAGCAGTGAAGCTCAGTGGAACAGGGGCCAAGAGACCCAGTACTTC
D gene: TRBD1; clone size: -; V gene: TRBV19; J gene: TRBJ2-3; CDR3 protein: CASSIVLGTGTDTQYF; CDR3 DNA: TGTGCCAGTAGTATAGTTCTCGGGACAGGGACAGATACGCAGTATTTT
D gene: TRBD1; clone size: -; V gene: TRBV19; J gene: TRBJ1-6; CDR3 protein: CASGFVGQNSPLHF; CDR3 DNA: TGTGCCAGTGGCTTTGTGGGACAGAATTCACCCCTCCACTTT
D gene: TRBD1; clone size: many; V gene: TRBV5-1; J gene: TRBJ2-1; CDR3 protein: CASSLRGTGNYNEQFF; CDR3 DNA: TGCGCCAGCAGCTTGCGTGGGACAGGAAACTACAATGAGCAGTTCTTC
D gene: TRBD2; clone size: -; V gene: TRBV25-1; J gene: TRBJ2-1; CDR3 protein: CASSPASGSGVFYNEQFF; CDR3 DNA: TGTGCCAGCAGCCCGGCTAGCGGGAGTGGAGTTTTCTACAATGAGCAGTTCTTC
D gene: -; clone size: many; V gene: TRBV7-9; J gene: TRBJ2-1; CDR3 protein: CASSQGGNYNEQFF; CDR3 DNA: TGTGCCAGCAGCCAGGGCGGGAACTACAATGAGCAGTTCTTC
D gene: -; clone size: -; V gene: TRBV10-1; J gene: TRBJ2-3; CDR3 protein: CASSESERFTDTQYF; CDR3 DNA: TGCGCCAGCAGTGAGTCGGAAAGATTCACAGATACGCAGTATTTT
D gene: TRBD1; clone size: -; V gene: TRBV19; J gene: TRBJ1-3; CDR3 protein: CAAGQGAVVNTIYF; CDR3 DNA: TGTGCCGCAGGACAGGGGGCGGTGGTAAACACCATATATTTT
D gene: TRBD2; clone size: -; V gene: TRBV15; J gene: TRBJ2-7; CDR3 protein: CATSRPRLAGSHEQYF; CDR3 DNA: TGTGCCACCAGCAGGCCTCGACTAGCGGGATCTCACGAGCAGTACTTC
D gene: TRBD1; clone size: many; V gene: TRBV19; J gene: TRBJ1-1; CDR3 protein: CASSIQGGRTGGMNTEAFF; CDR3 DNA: TGTGCCAGTAGTATTCAGGGGGGAAGGACAGGGGGCATGAACACTGAAGCTTTCTTT
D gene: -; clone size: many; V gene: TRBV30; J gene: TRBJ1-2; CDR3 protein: CAWTSEGGGYYGYTF; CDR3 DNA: TGTGCCTGGACCTCGGAAGGGGGGGGGTACTATGGCTACACCTTC
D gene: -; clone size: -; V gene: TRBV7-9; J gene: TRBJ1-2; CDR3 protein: CASSLVPVGAYGYTF; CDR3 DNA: TGTGCCAGCAGCTTAGTGCCAGTAGGGGCCTATGGCTACACCTTC